This entry describes one TCR beta chain. In the authors' methods: Quantification of nucleated cells was approximated via reference gene primer amplification. Method: immunoSEQ multiplex PCR; TCRdb's copy keeps in-frame clones and lacks some. V and J calls and clone size are given by that table; D and trimming were obtained from the DNA. Of tens of thousands of clones in the sample, 80% to 90% are singletons; the top ten hold 25%. V shed 8 bases, J shed 3 bases, and the junction held 10 bases outside the gene matches. The germline gives CDR1 LNHNV, CDR2 YYDKDF (reference sequence). The CDR3 extends over 15 amino acids. These data originate in a study of blood T cell repertoires in COVID-19. Study overall: Collection of acute and convalescent COVID-19 samples took place in the United States, Italy and Spain. The analysed material was cDNA or gDNA that came from T cells, B-cell-depleted T cells, or PBMCs.

The TCR sequence derives from a man in his sixties with acute or convalescent COVID-19. The sample comprised peripheral blood. This chain connects TRBV15 to TRBJ2-7; TRBD1 aligns across 10 bases. Here the CDR3 reads CATGGRQGAIYEQYV. DNA of the CDR3: TGTGCCACCGGGGGCCGACAGGGGGCAATCTACGAGCAGTACGTC.